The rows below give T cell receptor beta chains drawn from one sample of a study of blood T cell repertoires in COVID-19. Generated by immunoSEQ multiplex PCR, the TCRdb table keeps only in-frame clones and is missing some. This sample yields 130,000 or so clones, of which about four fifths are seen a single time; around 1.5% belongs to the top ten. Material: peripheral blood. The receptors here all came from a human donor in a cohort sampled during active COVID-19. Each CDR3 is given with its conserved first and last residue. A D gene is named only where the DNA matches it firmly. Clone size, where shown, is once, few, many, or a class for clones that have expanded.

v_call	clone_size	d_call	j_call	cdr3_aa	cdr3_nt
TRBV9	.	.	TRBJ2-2	CASSVVEGAGGELFF	TGTGCCAGCAGCGTAGTGGAGGGAGCGGGCGGGGAGCTGTTTTTT
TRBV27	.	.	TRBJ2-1	CASSLSGAVLSYNEQFF	TGTGCCAGCAGTTTATCGGGAGCAGTTCTTTCCTACAATGAGCAGTTCTTC
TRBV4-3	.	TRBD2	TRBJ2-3	CASSQDEGLAADTQYF	TGCGCCAGCAGCCAAGACGAGGGACTAGCAGCAGATACGCAGTATTTT
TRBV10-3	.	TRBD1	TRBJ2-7	CAIGTVSYEQYF	TGTGCCATCGGGACAGTTTCCTACGAGCAGTACTTC
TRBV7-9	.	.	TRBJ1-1	CASSSDRLLNTEAFF	TGTGCCAGCAGCTCCGACAGATTGCTGAACACTGAAGCTTTCTTT
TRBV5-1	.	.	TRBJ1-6	CASSIGEGGAVVHF	TGCGCCAGCAGCATCGGCGAGGGTGGCGCGGTCGTTCACTTT
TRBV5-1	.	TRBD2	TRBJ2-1	CASSGRARYNEQFF	TGCGCCAGCAGCGGGAGGGCCAGGTACAATGAGCAGTTCTTC
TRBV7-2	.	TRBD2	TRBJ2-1	CASSPSGAYNEQFF	TGTGCCAGCAGCCCTAGCGGGGCCTACAATGAGCAGTTCTTC
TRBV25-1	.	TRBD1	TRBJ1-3	CASSAYRGQGNTIYF	TGTGCCAGCAGTGCCTACAGGGGGCAGGGAAACACCATATATTTT
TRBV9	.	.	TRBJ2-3	CASSVVNADTQYF	TGTGCCAGCAGCGTAGTAAATGCAGATACGCAGTATTTT
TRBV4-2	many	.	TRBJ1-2	CASSQDRQGYSSGYGYTF	TGTGCCAGCAGCCAAGATAGGCAGGGCTATTCGTCAGGCTATGGCTACACCTTC
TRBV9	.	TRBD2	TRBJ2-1	CASSSRPLAGAYNEQFF	TGTGCCAGCAGCTCCCGACCTCTAGCGGGAGCCTACAATGAGCAGTTCTTC
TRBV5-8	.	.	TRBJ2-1	CASSTGGYNEQFF	TGTGCCAGCAGCACCGGTGGCTACAATGAGCAGTTCTTC
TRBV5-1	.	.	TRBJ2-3	CASSLVAGTDTQYF	TGCGCCAGCAGTCTCGTCGCGGGGACAGATACGCAGTATTTT
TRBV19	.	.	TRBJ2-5	CASSSRTASYQETQYF	TGTGCCAGTAGTAGCCGGACAGCGTCCTACCAAGAGACCCAGTACTTC
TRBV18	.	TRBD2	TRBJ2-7	CASRGLLAGDEQYF	TGTGCCAGCCGCGGGTTACTAGCGGGAGACGAGCAGTACTTC
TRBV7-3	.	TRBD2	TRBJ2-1	CASSLGGLAAFDEQFF	TGTGCCAGCAGCTTAGGGGGACTAGCTGCATTTGATGAGCAGTTCTTC
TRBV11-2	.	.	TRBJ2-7	CASSPTVGSSYEQYF	TGTGCCAGCAGCCCGACGGTTGGGAGCTCCTACGAGCAGTACTTC
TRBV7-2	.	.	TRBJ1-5	CASSLAPAGVGQPQHF	TGTGCCAGCAGCTTAGCGCCGGCAGGGGTAGGTCAGCCCCAGCATTTT
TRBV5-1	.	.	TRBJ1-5	CASSFSGGNQPQHF	TGCGCCAGCAGCTTCTCCGGGGGCAATCAGCCCCAGCATTTT
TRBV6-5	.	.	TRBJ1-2	CASSYSGLDYGYTF	TGTGCCAGCAGTTACTCTGGGCTCGACTATGGCTACACCTTC
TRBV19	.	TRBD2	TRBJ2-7	CASRSLGAGGYEQYF	TGTGCCAGTAGGTCCCTGGGAGCGGGAGGCTACGAGCAGTACTTC
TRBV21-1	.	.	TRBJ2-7	CASSPCYEQYF	TGTGCCAGCAGCCCCTGCTACGAGCAGTACTTC
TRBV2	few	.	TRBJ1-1	CASKAGAYTEAFF	TGTGCCAGCAAGGCAGGGGCATACACTGAAGCTTTCTTT
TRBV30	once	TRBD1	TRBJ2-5	CAWDRGGTGGQETQYF	TGTGCCTGGGACCGTGGTGGGACAGGAGGGCAAGAGACCCAGTACTTC
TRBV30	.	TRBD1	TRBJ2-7	CAWTGGGYEQYF	TGTGCCTGGACAGGGGGCGGTTACGAGCAGTACTTC
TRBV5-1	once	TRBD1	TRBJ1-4	CASSVTGAAEKLFF	TGCGCCAGCAGCGTAACAGGGGCAGCCGAAAAACTGTTTTTT
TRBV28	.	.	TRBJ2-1	CASISEGYNEQFF	TGTGCCAGTATCAGCGAGGGCTACAATGAGCAGTTCTTC
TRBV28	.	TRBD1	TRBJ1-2	CASRGTGNFYGYTF	TGTGCCAGCAGGGGGACAGGAAATTTCTATGGCTACACCTTC
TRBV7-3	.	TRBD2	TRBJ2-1	CASSLVLAGVDEQFF	TGTGCCAGCAGCTTAGTGCTAGCGGGAGTGGATGAGCAGTTCTTC
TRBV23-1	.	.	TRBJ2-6	CASSGSSGANVLTF	TGCGCCAGCAGTGGTAGCTCTGGGGCCAACGTCCTGACTTTC
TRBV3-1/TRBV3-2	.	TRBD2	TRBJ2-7	CASSLGLAVIAYEQYF	TGTGCCAGCAGCCTAGGACTAGCGGTGATTGCCTACGAGCAGTACTTC
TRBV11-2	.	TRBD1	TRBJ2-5	CASSLGGRGRAETQYF	TGTGCCAGCAGCTTAGGGGGCAGGGGGCGTGCAGAGACCCAGTACTTC
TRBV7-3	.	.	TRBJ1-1	CASSLTGVRGTPTEAFF	TGTGCCAGCAGCTTAACAGGGGTCAGGGGTACACCCACTGAAGCTTTCTTT
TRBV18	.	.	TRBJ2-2	CASSESTRENTGELFF	TGTGCCAGCTCCGAAAGCACGCGGGAGAACACCGGGGAGCTGTTTTTT
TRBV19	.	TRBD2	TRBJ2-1	CASSPPFASSSTSGSPSYNEQFF	TGTGCCAGTAGTCCGCCCTTCGCCTCCTCCTCCACTAGCGGGAGCCCTTCCTACAATGAGCAGTTCTTC
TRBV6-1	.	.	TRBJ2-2	CASSETGWRPGELFF	TGTGCCAGCAGTGAAACAGGGTGGCGGCCCGGGGAGCTGTTTTTT
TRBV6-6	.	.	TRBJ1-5	CASSPTAKGGNQPQHF	TGTGCCAGCAGCCCAACCGCCAAGGGGGGGAATCAGCCCCAGCATTTT
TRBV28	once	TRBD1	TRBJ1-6	CASSLWGQGFSSPLHF	TGTGCCAGCAGTTTATGGGGACAGGGGTTCAGCTCACCCCTCCACTTT
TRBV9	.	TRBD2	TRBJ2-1	CASSVRGLAGGGEQFF	TGTGCCAGCAGCGTGAGGGGACTAGCGGGAGGGGGTGAGCAGTTCTTC
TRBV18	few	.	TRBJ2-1	CASSQQVNNEQFF	TGTGCCAGCTCACAACAGGTGAACAATGAGCAGTTCTTC